A single sample is the source of the 26 T cell receptor beta chains below, sequenced in a study of blood T cells in healthy people across ages. Primers used in a second PCR of roughly 7 to 12 cycles were a sample-barcoded 5' primer and a J-beta primer mix. TCRdb re-derived calls from the 5' RACE reads in MiXCR, one entry per CDR3 protein. The table includes 950,000 to 1,200,000 distinct CDR3 sequences, around two fifths detected once. The sequencing input was blood. All receptors come from a man between 18 and 29 years old in good health.

The chain links TRBV20-1 to TRBJ2-1; D is tentatively TRBD1 or TRBD2 (6 bases each). CDR1 is DFQATT, CDR2 SNEGSKA, per germline (reference sequence). The CDR3 runs 15 residues. The V end lost 6 bases, the J end lost 1 base, and 16 bases lay between the germline ends. The CDR3 DNA follows: TGCAGTGCCAGGGGCCCCGGGGGTTCCTACAATGAGCAGTTCTTC. Encoded protein: CSARGPGGSYNEQFF.

J is TRBJ1-1 and V is TRBV7-2, with D hard to call. V lost 5 bases and J lost 8, with 12 bases in between. The CDR3 runs 12 residues. Germline assignment: CDR1 SGHTA and CDR2 FQGNSA. The DNA of the CDR3 is TGTGCCAGCAGCCCCCACCGCGGAGAAGCTTTCTTT. Translating gives CASSPHRGEAFF. Using reference TRBV7-2 and TRBJ1-1 for the parts outside the CDR3, the full variable domain is GAGVSQSPSNKVTEKGKDVELRCDPISGHTALYWYRQSLGQGLEFLIYFQGNSAPDKSGLPSDRFSAERTGGSVSTLTIQRTQQEDSAVYLCASSPHRGEAFFGQGTRLTVV.

The rearrangement uses TRBV9 and TRBJ2-1; 11 bases are shared with TRBD1. From germline, CDR1 is SGDLS and CDR2 YYNGEE. There are 15 residues in the CDR3. V shed 2 bases and J 10 bases; nucleotides not matched to a gene: 8. The CDR3 DNA sequence: TGTGCCAGCAGCGTGGCCGGACAGGGGGCTGGGGAGCAGTTCTTC. Protein: CASSVAGQGAGEQFF.

The chain is built from TRBV6-6 and TRBJ2-7; TRBD1 agrees at 7 bases. The junction had 5 bases not matched to a gene; V was cut back by 7 bases and J by 2 bases. CDR1 and CDR2 from the germline V gene are MNHNY and SVGAGI (reference sequence). The CDR3 covers 13 residues. The CDR3 DNA is TGTGCCAGCACCGTGACAGGGACCTACGAGCAGTACTTC. Translating it yields CASTVTGTYEQYF.

As regards this clonotype: This clone may be a read error of a much larger clone one base away. This chain links TRBV11-2 with TRBJ2-1; D remains ambiguous. The CDR3 spans 11 residues. Trimming stripped 4 bases from V and 13 bases from J, with 11 bases between. Per germline, CDR1 SGHAT and CDR2 FQNNGV. CDR3 region: CASSYQETQFF. CDR3 coding DNA: TGTGCCAGCAGCTACCAAGAGACCCAGTTCTTC.

This clonotype was picked up a small number of times. The chain links TRBV7-2 to TRBJ1-5; no definite D call. Germline CDR1 reads SGHTA; CDR2 reads FQGNSA. CDR3 length: 15 residues. Deletions cut 1 base from V and 0 bases from J, with 7 bases between. The DNA for the CDR3 is TGTGCCAGCAGCTTAGGGTCCTTTAGCAATCAGCCCCAGCATTTT. Translated, it gives CASSLGSFSNQPQHF.

This clonotype showed up just a few times. In DNA, the CDR3 is TGTGCCAGCAGCCAAGATTACACAGGACCCGGGGTGGCCCAGTACTTC. Translation: CASSQDYTGPGVAQYF. The chain uses TRBV3-1 and TRBJ2-5; TRBD1 or TRBD2 may be the D gene (5 bases each). Germline V gene lookup returns CDR1 LGHDT and CDR2 YNNKEL (reference sequence). The V gene lost 0 bases and the J gene lost 9 bases, with 20 bases spanning the gap. The CDR3 is made up of 16 amino acids.

This clonotype turned up a few times. This rearrangement joins TRBV11-2 to TRBJ1-5; D is ambiguous. The V and J ends lost 3 bases and 3 bases respectively, with 12 bases between them. Germline lookup yields CDR1 SGHAT and CDR2 FQNNGV. The CDR3 contains 15 residues. CDR3 loop: CASSFGDGPNQPQHF. The CDR3 nucleotides are TGTGCCAGCAGCTTTGGTGACGGCCCCAATCAGCCCCAGCATTTT.

In its sample, this clonotype was seen a few times. The gene calls are TRBV6-1 and TRBJ1-2; D possibly corresponds to TRBD1 (5 bases). This CDR3 has 17 amino acids. Germline CDR1 is MNHNS and CDR2 is SASEGT. V was cut by 5 bases and J by 4 bases, with 23 bases left in between. The CDR3 DNA is TGTGCCAGCAGTCGGGAGGCGGGACGACATGGGGGCTATGGCTACACCTTC. Translation gives CASSREAGRHGGYGYTF.

The chain recombines TRBV7-2 with TRBJ1-2, with 7 nucleotides matching TRBD1. This CDR3 is built from 15 residues. After removal of 1 base from V and 4 bases from J, the junction contained 6 bases not matched to a gene. Germline CDR1 SGHTA, CDR2 FQGNSA. CDR3 amino acids: CASSLGTGTRYGYTF. The CDR3 nucleotides are TGTGCCAGCAGCTTAGGGACAGGAACCCGCTATGGCTACACCTTC.

This clonotype occurred a few times. The V gene is TRBV20-1, the J gene TRBJ1-2; D is ambiguous. The CDR3 runs 13 residues. Trimming took 3 bases from V and 0 from J, leaving 8 bases between them. The germline V gene encodes CDR1 DFQATT and CDR2 SNEGSKA (reference sequence). CDR3 in DNA: TGCAGTGCTAGGAAAGATTCTAACTATGGCTACACCTTC. Protein: CSARKDSNYGYTF.

This chain links TRBV7-9 with TRBJ1-2; TRBD1 agrees at 8 bases. CDR3 length: 14 amino acids. Germline trimming cut 5 bases from V and 7 bases from J; bases unmatched to any gene: 9. From germline, CDR1 is SEHNR and CDR2 FQNEAQ (reference sequence). The CDR3 region is CASSTGTGTGGYTF. The CDR3 DNA is TGTGCCAGCAGCACCGGGACAGGAACGGGTGGCTACACCTTC.

The chain couples TRBV3-1 to TRBJ1-1; D unresolved. This CDR3 has 14 residues. Trimming removed 2 bases from V and 5 bases from J, with 12 bases in between. From germline, CDR1 is LGHDT and CDR2 YNNKEL (reference sequence). CDR3 sequence reads: CASSQMGPETEAFF. The CDR3 nucleotides read TGTGCCAGCAGCCAAATGGGCCCGGAGACTGAAGCTTTCTTT.

This clonotype was counted between two and nine times. The genes are TRBV7-2 and TRBJ1-1; D gene uncertain. Trimming took off 0 bases at V and 1 base at J, with 6 bases between the two ends. Germline CDR1 reads SGHTA; CDR2 reads FQGNSA. CDR3 length equals 14 residues. As DNA, the CDR3 is TGTGCCAGCAGCTTAGCACAGAGGAACACTGAAGCTTTCTTT. This sequence encodes CASSLAQRNTEAFF.

The chain combines TRBV20-1 with TRBJ2-3; D not resolved. This CDR3 region has 13 residues. Germline CDR1 DFQATT, CDR2 SNEGSKA (reference sequence). Trimming cost V 0 bases and J 4 bases, with 8 bases left between them. The CDR3 DNA reads as TGCAGTGCTAGAGATAAATGGGCAGATACGCAGTATTTT. It specifies CSARDKWADTQYF.

Only a few counts were recorded for this clonotype. J is TRBJ2-7 and V is TRBV11-1; the D call may be TRBD1 or TRBD2 (7 bases each). Trimming took off 1 base at V and 2 bases at J, with 12 bases between the two ends. The germline V gene has CDR1 SGHAT and CDR2 FQDESV (reference sequence). The CDR3 runs to 15 residues. The CDR3: CASSLEAGTAYEQYF. The CDR3 coding sequence is TGTGCCAGCAGCTTAGAAGCGGGGACAGCCTACGAGCAGTACTTC.

This clonotype was counted a few times. The CDR3 bases are TGTGCCAGCAGCCCCACCCATCCAACCGATGGCTACACCTTC. This codes for CASSPTHPTDGYTF. This chain links TRBV4-2 with TRBJ1-2; no clear D. Looked up from germline, CDR1 is LGHNA and CDR2 is YNFKEQ. The germline V and J ends were trimmed by 4 bases and 6 bases, with 15 bases remaining between them. The CDR3 is made up of 14 amino acids.

This chain connects TRBV20-1 to TRBJ1-5, with D perhaps TRBD1 (5 bases). The CDR3 spans 14 residues. Germline assignment: CDR1 DFQATT and CDR2 SNEGSKA (reference sequence). V lost 6 bases to trimming and J lost 4 bases, with 16 bases between them. The CDR3 protein is CSAPGTVENQPQHF. The DNA for the CDR3 is TGCAGTGCCCCCGGGACGGTAGAAAATCAGCCCCAGCATTTT.

To note about this clonotype: At one boundary the junction diverges from the germline segment, which might be a read error. The DNA for the CDR3 is TGTGCCAGCAGCTCCCCCTCCGAGGCGACAGATGCGCAGTATTTT. It translates to CASSSPSEATDAQYF. V usage is TRBV7-9 and J usage is TRBJ2-3; TRBD1 might be the D (5 bases). CDR1 and CDR2 (germline): SEHNR, FQNEAQ (reference sequence). The CDR3 has 15 residues.

The J gene is TRBJ1-1, the V gene TRBV7-2; D unresolved. The CDR3 runs 12 residues. Germline V gene lookup returns CDR1 SGHTA and CDR2 FQGNSA. V lost 7 bases, J lost 0 bases, and 6 bases lay in between. The DNA of the CDR3 is TGTGCCAGCACCCGGTTGAACACTGAAGCTTTCTTT. This encodes CASTRLNTEAFF.

The gene calls are TRBV6-2 or TRBV6-3 and TRBJ1-6, with D uncertain. The CDR3 is 16 amino acids. V lost 2 bases, J lost 6 bases, and 14 bases lay in between. In germline, CDR1 is MNHEY, CDR2 SVGEGT. DNA for the CDR3: TGTGCCAGCAGTTACAAGGGTCCTACGTCTAATTCACCCCTCCACTTT. It is translated as CASSYKGPTSNSPLHF.

This clonotype was observed once. The V call is TRBV20-1, the J call TRBJ2-3, with 10 bases identical to TRBD2. CDR3 length equals 15 residues. Looked up from germline, CDR1 is DFQATT and CDR2 is SNEGSKA (reference sequence). V was clipped by 3 bases and J by 2 bases; unmatched bases: 5. For the CDR3, the DNA is TGCAGTGCTAGTCGGACTAGCGGAACCACAGATACGCAGTATTTT. Translated: CSASRTSGTTDTQYF.

The chain carries TRBV10-3 and TRBJ1-2; D might be TRBD1 (5 bases). Trimming took 3 bases from V and 7 from J, leaving 9 bases between them. Germline CDR1 is ENHRY and CDR2 is SYGVKD. This CDR3 has 12 amino acids. Written as DNA, the CDR3 is TGTGCCATCAGTGATGGTGGGGGTGGCTACACCTTC. This sequence encodes CAISDGGGGYTF.

This clonotype was found many times. The rearrangement uses TRBV6-4 and TRBJ2-3, with TRBD1 matching 7 bases. Germline CDR1 MRHNA, CDR2 SNTAGT. Unmatched junction bases numbered 1, after V lost 4 bases and J lost 0 bases. The CDR3 runs to 14 residues. CDR3 bases: TGTGCCAGCAGTGGGACAGGAAGCACAGATACGCAGTATTTT. Amino acid sequence: CASSGTGSTDTQYF.

This sequence joins TRBV20-1 and TRBJ2-3, with a tentative D call TRBD2 (5 bases). Germline assignment: CDR1 DFQATT and CDR2 SNEGSKA (reference sequence). This CDR3 region has 13 residues. Between the trimmed V and J ends, which lost 5 bases and 4 bases, there was a span of 13 bases. CDR3 loop: CSALGLLADTQYF. The CDR3 DNA sequence: TGCAGTGCTCTAGGACTTCTCGCAGATACGCAGTATTTT.

V usage is TRBV4-3 and J usage is TRBJ1-2; possibly TRBD1 for D (5 bases). V was pared by 2 bases and J by 4 bases, with 17 bases between. Germline CDR1 reads LGHNA; CDR2 reads YSLEER. The CDR3 totals 16 residues. The CDR3 loop reads CASSQSRDPGFYGYTF. DNA for the CDR3: TGCGCCAGCAGCCAAAGCCGGGACCCGGGGTTCTATGGCTACACCTTC.